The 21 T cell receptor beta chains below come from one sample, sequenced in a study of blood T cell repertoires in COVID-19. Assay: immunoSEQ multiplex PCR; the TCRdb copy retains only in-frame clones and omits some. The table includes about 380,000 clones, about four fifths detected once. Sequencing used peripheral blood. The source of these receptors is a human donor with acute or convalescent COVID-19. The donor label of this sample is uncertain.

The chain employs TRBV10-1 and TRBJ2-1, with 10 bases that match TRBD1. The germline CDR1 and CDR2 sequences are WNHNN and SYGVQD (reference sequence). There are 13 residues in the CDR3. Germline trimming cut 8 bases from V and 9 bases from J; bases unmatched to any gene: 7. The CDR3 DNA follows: TGCGCCAGCCGGGACAGGGGATCGGTTGAGCAGTTCTTC. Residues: CASRDRGSVEQFF.

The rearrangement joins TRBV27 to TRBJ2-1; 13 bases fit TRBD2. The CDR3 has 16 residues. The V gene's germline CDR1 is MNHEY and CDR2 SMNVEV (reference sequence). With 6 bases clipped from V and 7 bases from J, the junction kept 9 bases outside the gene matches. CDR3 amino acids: CASSQPTSGRANEQFF. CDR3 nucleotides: TGTGCCAGCAGCCAACCTACTAGCGGGAGGGCGAATGAGCAGTTCTTC.

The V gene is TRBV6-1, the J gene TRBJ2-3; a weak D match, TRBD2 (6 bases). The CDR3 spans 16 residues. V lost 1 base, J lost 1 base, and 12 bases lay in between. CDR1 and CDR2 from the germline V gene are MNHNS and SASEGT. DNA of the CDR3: TGTGCCAGCAGTGAAGTTGGGACTCGAGGCACAGATACGCAGTATTTT. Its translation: CASSEVGTRGTDTQYF.

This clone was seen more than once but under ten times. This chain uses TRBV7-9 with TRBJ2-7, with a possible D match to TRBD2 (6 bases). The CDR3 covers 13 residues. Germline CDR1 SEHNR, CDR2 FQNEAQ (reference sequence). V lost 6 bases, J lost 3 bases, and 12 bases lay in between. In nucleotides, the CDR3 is TGTGCCAGCAGTTCGGGACTCTACTACGAGCAGTACTTC. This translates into CASSSGLYYEQYF.

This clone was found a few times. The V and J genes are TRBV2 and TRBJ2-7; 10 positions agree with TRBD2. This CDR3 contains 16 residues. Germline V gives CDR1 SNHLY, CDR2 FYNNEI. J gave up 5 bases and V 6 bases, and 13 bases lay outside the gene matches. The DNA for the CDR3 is TGTGCCAGCAGCCTAGGACTAGCGGTCTTACCACACGAGCAGTACTTC. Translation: CASSLGLAVLPHEQYF.

DNA of the CDR3: TGTGCCAGTAGTGCGGCTGGGGACAGGCGGGATCAGCCCCAGCATTTT. Its protein product is CASSAAGDRRDQPQHF. This chain joins TRBV19 and TRBJ1-5; 8 positions agree with TRBD1. From germline, CDR1 is LNHDA and CDR2 SQIVND (reference sequence). The ends lost 5 bases at V and 5 bases at J; junction bases unmatched: 11. The CDR3 has 16 residues.

CDR3 DNA: TGTGCCACCAGCAGAGATCAAGGTCCGATGACAGGGGTTTATGGCTACACCTTC. This encodes CATSRDQGPMTGVYGYTF. The V and J genes are TRBV15 and TRBJ1-2, with 8 bases fitting TRBD1. This CDR3 contains 18 residues. The V segment lost 0 bases and the J segment 5 bases; nucleotides outside the gene matches: 14. Looked up from germline, CDR1 is LNHNV and CDR2 is YYDKDF (reference sequence).

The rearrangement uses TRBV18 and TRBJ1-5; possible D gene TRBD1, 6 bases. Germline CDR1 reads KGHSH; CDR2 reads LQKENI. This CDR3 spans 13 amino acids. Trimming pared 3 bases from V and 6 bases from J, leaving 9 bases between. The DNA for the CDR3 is TGTGCCAGCTCACCGGGGGCGTCTCAGCCCCAGCATTTT. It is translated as CASSPGASQPQHF.

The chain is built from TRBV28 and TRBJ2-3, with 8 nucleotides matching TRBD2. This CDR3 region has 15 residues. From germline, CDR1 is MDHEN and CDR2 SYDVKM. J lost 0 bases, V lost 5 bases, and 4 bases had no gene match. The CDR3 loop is CASSRERGSTDTQYF. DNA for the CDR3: TGTGCCAGCAGTCGGGAGCGGGGGAGCACAGATACGCAGTATTTT. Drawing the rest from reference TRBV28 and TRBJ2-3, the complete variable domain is DVKVTQSSRYLVKRTGEKVFLECVQDMDHENMFWYRQDPGLGLRLIYFSYDVKMKEKGDIPEGYSVSREKKERFSLILESASTNQTSMYLCASSRERGSTDTQYFGPGTRLTVL.

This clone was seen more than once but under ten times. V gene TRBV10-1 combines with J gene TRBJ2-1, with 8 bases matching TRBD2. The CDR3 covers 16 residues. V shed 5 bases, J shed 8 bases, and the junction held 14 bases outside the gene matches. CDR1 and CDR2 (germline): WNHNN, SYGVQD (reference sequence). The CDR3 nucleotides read TGCGCCAGCAGTTCCCACGCGGTAGCGGGACGGTATGAGCAGTTCTTC. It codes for CASSSHAVAGRYEQFF.

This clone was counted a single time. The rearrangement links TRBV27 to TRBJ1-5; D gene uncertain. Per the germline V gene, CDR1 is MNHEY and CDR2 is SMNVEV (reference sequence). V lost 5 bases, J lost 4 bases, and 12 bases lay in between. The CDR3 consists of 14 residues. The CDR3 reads CASSPLGRNQPQHF. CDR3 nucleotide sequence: TGTGCCAGCAGTCCTTTAGGGAGGAATCAGCCCCAGCATTTT.

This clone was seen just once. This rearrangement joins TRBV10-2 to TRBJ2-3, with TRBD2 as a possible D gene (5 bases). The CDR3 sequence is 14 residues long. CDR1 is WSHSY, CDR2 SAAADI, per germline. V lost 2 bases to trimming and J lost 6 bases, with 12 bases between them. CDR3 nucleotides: TGCGCCAGCAGTGAGACTTCACTAGTCGATACGCAGTATTTT. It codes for CASSETSLVDTQYF.

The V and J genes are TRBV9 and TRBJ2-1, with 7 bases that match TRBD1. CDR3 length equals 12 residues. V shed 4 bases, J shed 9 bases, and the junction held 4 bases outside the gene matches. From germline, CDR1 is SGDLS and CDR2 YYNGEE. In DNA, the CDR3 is TGTGCCAGCAGCCCCAGACAGGGTGAGCAGTTCTTC. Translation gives CASSPRQGEQFF. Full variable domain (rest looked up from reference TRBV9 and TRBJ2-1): DSGVTQTPKHLITATGQRVTLRCSPRSGDLSVYWYQQSLDQGLQFLIQYYNGEERAKGNILERFSAQQFPDLHSELNLSSLELGDSALYFCASSPRQGEQFFGPGTRLTVL.

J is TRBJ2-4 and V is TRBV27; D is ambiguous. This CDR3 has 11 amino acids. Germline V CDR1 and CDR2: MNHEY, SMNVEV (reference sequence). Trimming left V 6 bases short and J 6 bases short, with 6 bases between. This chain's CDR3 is CASRRANIQYF. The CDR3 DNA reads TGTGCCAGCAGGCGAGCAAACATTCAGTACTTC.

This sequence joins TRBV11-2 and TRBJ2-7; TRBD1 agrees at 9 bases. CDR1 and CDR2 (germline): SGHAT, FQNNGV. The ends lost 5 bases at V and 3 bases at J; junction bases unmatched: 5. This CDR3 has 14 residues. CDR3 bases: TGTGCCAGCAGCCTAGGGACAGGGATCTACGAGCAGTACTTC. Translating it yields CASSLGTGIYEQYF. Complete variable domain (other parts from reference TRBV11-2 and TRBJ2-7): EAGVAQSPRYKIIEKRQSVAFWCNPISGHATLYWYQQILGQGPKLLIQFQNNGVVDDSQLPKDRFSAERLKGVDSTLKIQPAKLEDSAVYLCASSLGTGIYEQYFGPGTRLTVT.

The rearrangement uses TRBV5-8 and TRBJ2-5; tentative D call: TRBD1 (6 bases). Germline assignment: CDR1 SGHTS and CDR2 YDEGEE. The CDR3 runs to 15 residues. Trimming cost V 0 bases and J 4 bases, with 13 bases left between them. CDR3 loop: CASSLDGTYLETQYF. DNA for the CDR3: TGTGCCAGCAGCTTGGACGGGACATACCTAGAGACCCAGTACTTC.

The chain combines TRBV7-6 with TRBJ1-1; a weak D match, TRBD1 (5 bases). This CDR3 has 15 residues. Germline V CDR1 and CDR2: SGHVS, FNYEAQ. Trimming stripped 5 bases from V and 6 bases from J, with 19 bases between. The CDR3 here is CASSIETDLRSEAFF. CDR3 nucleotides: TGTGCCAGCAGCATCGAGACAGATCTAAGGTCTGAAGCTTTCTTT.

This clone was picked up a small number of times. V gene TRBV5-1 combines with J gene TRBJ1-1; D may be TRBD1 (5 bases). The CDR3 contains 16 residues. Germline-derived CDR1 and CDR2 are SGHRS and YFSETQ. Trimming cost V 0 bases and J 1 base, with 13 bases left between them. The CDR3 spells CASSLVQGSWNTEAFF. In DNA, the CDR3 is TGCGCCAGCAGCTTGGTTCAGGGAAGTTGGAACACTGAAGCTTTCTTT.

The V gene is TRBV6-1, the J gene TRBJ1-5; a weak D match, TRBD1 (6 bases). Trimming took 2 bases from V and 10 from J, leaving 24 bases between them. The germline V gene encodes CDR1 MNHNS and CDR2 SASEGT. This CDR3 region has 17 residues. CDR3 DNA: TGTGCCAGCAGTGAAAGGGGGATGGGCCAGGGCCTCGGCCCCCAGCATTTT. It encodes CASSERGMGQGLGPQHF.

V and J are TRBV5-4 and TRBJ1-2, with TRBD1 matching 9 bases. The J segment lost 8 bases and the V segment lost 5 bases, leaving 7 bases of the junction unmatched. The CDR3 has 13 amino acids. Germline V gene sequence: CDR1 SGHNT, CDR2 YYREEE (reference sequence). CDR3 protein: CASRSDRGIGYTF. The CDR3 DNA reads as TGTGCCAGCAGGTCGGACAGGGGAATAGGCTACACCTTC.

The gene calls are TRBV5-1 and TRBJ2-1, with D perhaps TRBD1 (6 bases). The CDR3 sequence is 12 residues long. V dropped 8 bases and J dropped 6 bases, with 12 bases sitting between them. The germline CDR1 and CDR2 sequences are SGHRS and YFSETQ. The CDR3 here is CASTDRTNEQFF. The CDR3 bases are TGCGCCAGTACCGACAGGACCAATGAGCAGTTCTTC.